The 6 T cell receptor beta chains presented below share a single source sample, sequenced in a study of T cell changes during pregnancy in multiple sclerosis. The assay was immunoSEQ multiplex PCR, and TCRdb's table has in-frame clones only and misses some. The sample yields more than 90,000 clones, 85% to 95% seen once. The sequencing here drew on peripheral blood, taken after pregnancy. These TCRs come from a female donor with multiple sclerosis, enrolled in a pregnancy study.

This clone is a singleton in its sample. Its ends do not fully match the called genes, so a read error is possible. V is TRBV5-1 and J is TRBJ2-2, with 9 nucleotides matching TRBD2. This CDR3 has 15 residues. Germline V lookup: CDR1 SGHRS, CDR2 YFSETQ. The CDR3 coding sequence is TGCGCCAGCAGGGAAGGGACTAGCAACATCGGGGAGCTGTTTTTT. Translating gives CASREGTSNIGELFF.

V usage is TRBV6-6 and J usage is TRBJ2-7; 7 bases fit TRBD1. This CDR3 region has 13 residues. The V and J ends lost 6 bases and 2 bases, in that order; junction bases with no gene match: 4. Per germline, CDR1 MNHNY and CDR2 SVGAGI (reference sequence). The CDR3 coding sequence is TGTGCCAGCAGAGGGACAGAAGCCTACGAGCAGTACTTC. As protein: CASRGTEAYEQYF.

The rearrangement links TRBV6-5 to TRBJ1-2; 9 bases are shared with TRBD1. Per the germline V gene, CDR1 is MNHEY and CDR2 is SVGAGI. V was clipped by 6 bases and J by 6 bases; unmatched bases: 8. The CDR3 length is 14 residues. The CDR3 loop is CASRSGDRANGYTF. The CDR3 bases are TGTGCCAGCAGGTCGGGGGACAGGGCGAATGGCTACACCTTC.

The genes are TRBV4-1 and TRBJ2-5; 11 bases line up with TRBD2. Germline-derived CDR1 and CDR2 are MGHRA and YSYEKL. The CDR3 consists of 15 residues. Unmatched junction bases numbered 4, after V lost 0 bases and J lost 7 bases. The chain's CDR3 is CASSQDGSGRGTQYF. The CDR3 DNA reads TGCGCCAGCAGCCAAGATGGTAGCGGGAGGGGGACCCAGTACTTC.

The chain combines TRBV6-1 with TRBJ1-2; the D is unclear. The CDR3 loop spans 14 amino acids. Germline V CDR1 and CDR2: MNHNS, SASEGT. The germline V and J ends were trimmed by 3 bases and 5 bases, with 13 bases remaining between them. The DNA for the CDR3 is TGTGCCAGCAGTGACCCTCCAGGAAGTTATGGCTACACCTTC. Protein: CASSDPPGSYGYTF.

V and J are TRBV19 and TRBJ2-7, with 7 nucleotides matching TRBD1. V shed 3 bases, J shed 1 base, and the junction held 9 bases outside the gene matches. The CDR3 totals 16 residues. Germline-derived CDR1 and CDR2 are LNHDA and SQIVND (reference sequence). The CDR3 DNA reads TGTGCCAGTAGTATGGCCGGGGCAGGGGGTTCCTACGAGCAGTACTTC. Translated: CASSMAGAGGSYEQYF.